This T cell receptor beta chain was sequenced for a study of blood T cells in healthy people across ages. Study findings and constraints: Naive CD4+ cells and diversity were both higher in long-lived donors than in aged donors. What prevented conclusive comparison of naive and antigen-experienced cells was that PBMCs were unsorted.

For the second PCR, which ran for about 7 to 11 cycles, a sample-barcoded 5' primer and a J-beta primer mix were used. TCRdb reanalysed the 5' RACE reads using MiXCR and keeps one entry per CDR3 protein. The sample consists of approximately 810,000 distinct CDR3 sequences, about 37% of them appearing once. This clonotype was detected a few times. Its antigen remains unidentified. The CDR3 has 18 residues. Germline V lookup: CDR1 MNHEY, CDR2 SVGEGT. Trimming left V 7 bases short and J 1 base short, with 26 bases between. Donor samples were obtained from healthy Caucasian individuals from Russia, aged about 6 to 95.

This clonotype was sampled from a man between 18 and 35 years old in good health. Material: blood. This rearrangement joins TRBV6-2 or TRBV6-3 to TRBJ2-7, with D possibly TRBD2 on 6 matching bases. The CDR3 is CASTLFSGGETSSYEQYF. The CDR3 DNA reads TGTGCCAGCACCCTCTTTAGCGGCGGGGAAACTTCATCCTACGAGCAGTACTTC.